Here is one TCR beta chain with its context. Its antigen target is currently unknown. No base qualities exist here, and no much larger clone lies one base off it. This sample stems from a study of T cell changes during pregnancy in multiple sclerosis (dated by TCRdb to between 2018 and 2021). Background for the entire study: In women with multiple sclerosis, the researchers looked at how the T cell repertoire shifted as pregnancy progressed.

As encoded in the germline V gene, CDR1 is SGHRS while CDR2 is YFSETQ. The CDR3 covers 14 residues, taking in both the cysteine and the phenylalanine. Left in the record is the CDR3 DNA by itself, 42 bases read in frame from the first base. Unmatched junction bases come to 7, with V trimmed by 4 bases and J by 7 bases. Libraries were prepared through the immunoSEQ multiplex PCR assay. TCRdb limited this immuneACCESS table to in-frame rearrangements with V and J called. A share of clones is missing; checked studies link under half to unresolved V genes, and the rest is unexplained. Across this sample there are some 52,000 clones, with around 94% seen only once. The ten largest make up roughly 0.25% of the sample.

Recombination joined TRBV5-1 with TRBJ1-4, with TRBD1 identical over 7 junction bases. The TCR was taken from a female donor with multiple sclerosis, enrolled in a pregnancy study. The sequencing used CD4+ T cells from peripheral blood mononuclear cells, collected in the third trimester of pregnancy. CDR3 region: CASSPLTGSEKLFF. The bases read TGCGCCAGCAGCCCCTTGACAGGGTCTGAAAAACTGTTTTTT.